The text below deals with one T cell receptor beta chain. These data belong to a study of blood T cell repertoires in COVID-19. Authors' methods: From reference gene primer amplification, estimates of nucleated cell counts were derived. Data came from immunoSEQ multiplex PCR; TCRdb stores just in-frame clones and leaves some out. The DNA was the basis for D and trimming; V, J and clone size are from that table. In the table there are some 200,000 clones, approximately 87% of which are singletons. The sample consisted of peripheral blood. The source is an older woman with acute or convalescent COVID-19.

The CDR3 reads CASSPGTSLFEQFF. The DNA of the CDR3 is TGTGCCAGCAGTCCCGGGACTAGCTTGTTCGAGCAGTTCTTC. The J gene is TRBJ2-1, the V gene TRBV28, with 9 bases fitting TRBD2. Trimming removed 5 bases from V and 10 bases from J; junction bases left unmatched: 9. Looked up from germline, CDR1 is MDHEN and CDR2 is SYDVKM. The CDR3 consists of 14 residues.